Listed below are T cell receptor beta chains from one sample, sequenced in a study of shared clonotypes between healthy human individuals. Clones were read by immunoSEQ multiplex PCR, and TCRdb kept only the in-frame ones, dropping some. The sample contains more than 2 million clones, over 85% of which appear only once. Sequences were obtained from naive CD8+ T cells from PBMCs. All receptors derive from a man between 18 and 29 years old in good health. Some clones in this sample may be carry-over from other donors' samples. The CDR3 runs from the conserved cysteine through the conserved F or W. A D gene is named only where the DNA matches it firmly. A clone size is listed for some rows: how often the clone was seen (once, few, many), or a class if it is expanded.

D: -
V: TRBV28
J: TRBJ2-5
size: -
CDR3: CASTPAEGRETQYF
DNA: TGTGCCAGCACCCCAGCGGAGGGGCGGGAGACCCAGTACTTC

D: -
V: TRBV29-1
J: TRBJ2-1
size: -
CDR3: CSVEWAYNEQFF
DNA: TGCAGCGTTGAATGGGCATACAATGAGCAGTTCTTC

D: -
V: TRBV10-3
J: TRBJ2-2
size: -
CDR3: CAISELRTGELFF
DNA: TGTGCCATCAGTGAGTTGAGAACCGGGGAGCTGTTTTTT

D: -
V: TRBV5-8
J: TRBJ2-7
size: once
CDR3: CASSFGRSSYEQYF
DNA: TGTGCCAGCAGCTTTGGGAGGAGCTCCTACGAGCAGTACTTC

D: TRBD2
V: TRBV5-1
J: TRBJ2-7
size: -
CDR3: CASSSRTSGFYEQYF
DNA: TGCGCCAGCAGCAGCCGGACTAGCGGATTCTACGAGCAGTACTTC

D: TRBD1
V: TRBV7-9
J: TRBJ2-3
size: once
CDR3: CASSTADRWYF
DNA: TGTGCCAGCAGCACCGCGGACAGGTGGTATTTT

D: TRBD2
V: TRBV19
J: TRBJ2-1
size: once
CDR3: CASSGGTSGYNEQFF
DNA: TGTGCCAGTAGTGGCGGGACTAGCGGTTACAATGAGCAGTTCTTC

D: -
V: TRBV14
J: TRBJ2-1
size: -
CDR3: CASSQIVNEQFF
DNA: TGTGCCAGCAGCCAGATAGTTAATGAGCAGTTCTTC

D: TRBD1
V: TRBV27
J: TRBJ1-5
size: -
CDR3: CASSLRGGTGFHQPQHF
DNA: TGTGCCAGCAGTTTGAGGGGGGGGACAGGCTTTCATCAGCCCCAGCATTTT

D: -
V: TRBV13
J: TRBJ1-5
size: -
CDR3: CASSFLGQPQHF
DNA: TGTGCCAGCAGCTTTTTGGGTCAGCCCCAGCATTTT

D: -
V: TRBV5-1
J: TRBJ2-2
size: -
CDR3: CASSLGGTTHRNTGELFF
DNA: TGCGCCAGCAGCTTGGGGGGGACCACACATAGGAACACCGGGGAGCTGTTTTTT

D: TRBD2
V: TRBV7-6
J: TRBJ2-2
size: -
CDR3: CASSLEREGTGELFF
DNA: TGTGCCAGCAGCTTAGAACGGGAGGGCACCGGGGAGCTGTTTTTT

D: -
V: TRBV5-4
J: TRBJ2-2
size: -
CDR3: CASRLVGPNTGELFF
DNA: TGTGCCAGCAGGTTGGTGGGCCCTAACACCGGGGAGCTGTTTTTT

D: -
V: TRBV7-9
J: TRBJ1-5
size: -
CDR3: CASSWWEGGAEQPQHF
DNA: TGTGCCAGCAGCTGGTGGGAGGGGGGGGCTGAACAGCCCCAGCATTTT

D: -
V: TRBV19
J: TRBJ2-7
size: -
CDR3: CASSIRDTAYEQYF
DNA: TGTGCCAGTAGTATAAGGGACACCGCCTACGAGCAGTACTTC

D: TRBD1
V: TRBV7-9
J: TRBJ2-7
size: -
CDR3: CASSLWGSGQATYEQYF
DNA: TGTGCCAGCAGCTTATGGGGGTCGGGACAGGCGACCTACGAGCAGTACTTC

D: TRBD2
V: TRBV7-9
J: TRBJ2-1
size: -
CDR3: CASSPPHPGGYNEQFF
DNA: TGTGCCAGCAGCCCCCCCCATCCGGGGGGTTACAATGAGCAGTTCTTC

D: -
V: TRBV7-9
J: TRBJ2-7
size: -
CDR3: CASSLDRSYEQYF
DNA: TGTGCCAGCAGCTTAGATCGGTCCTACGAGCAGTACTTC

D: TRBD2
V: TRBV28
J: TRBJ2-2
size: -
CDR3: CASSRLAGGGELFF
DNA: TGTGCCAGCAGTCGACTAGCGGGAGGGGGGGAGCTGTTTTTT

D: -
V: TRBV7-3
J: TRBJ2-1
size: -
CDR3: CASRSPGGINEQFF
DNA: TGTGCCAGCAGATCCCCCGGAGGAATTAATGAGCAGTTCTTC

D: TRBD1
V: TRBV28
J: TRBJ2-3
size: -
CDR3: CASGLTGSRTDTQYF
DNA: TGTGCCAGCGGACTGACAGGGAGTCGCACAGATACGCAGTATTTT

D: TRBD2
V: TRBV4-3
J: TRBJ2-3
size: -
CDR3: CASSQDRGSGMGDTQYF
DNA: TGCGCCAGCAGCCAAGATAGAGGTAGCGGGATGGGAGATACGCAGTATTTT

D: TRBD1
V: TRBV7-2
J: TRBJ2-7
size: -
CDR3: CASSLWTGEAFEQYF
DNA: TGTGCCAGCAGCTTGTGGACAGGGGAGGCTTTCGAGCAGTACTTC

D: -
V: TRBV27
J: TRBJ2-1
size: -
CDR3: CASSSWTGLQFF
DNA: TGTGCCAGCAGTTCATGGACGGGCCTTCAGTTCTTC

D: -
V: TRBV29-1
J: TRBJ2-2
size: -
CDR3: CSVAPEGPLNTGELFF
DNA: TGCAGCGTTGCCCCTGAGGGCCCTTTGAACACCGGGGAGCTGTTTTTT

D: TRBD2
V: TRBV7-9
J: TRBJ2-7
size: -
CDR3: CASSGLAGPWEQYF
DNA: TGTGCCAGCTCAGGACTAGCGGGGCCCTGGGAGCAGTACTTC

D: -
V: TRBV28
J: TRBJ2-1
size: -
CDR3: CASSLTAVRSYNEQFF
DNA: TGTGCCAGCAGTTTGACAGCGGTTCGCTCCTACAATGAGCAGTTCTTC

D: TRBD2
V: TRBV6-1
J: TRBJ2-7
size: -
CDR3: CASSGLAGAYEQYF
DNA: TGTGCCAGCAGTGGACTAGCGGGAGCCTACGAGCAGTACTTC

D: -
V: TRBV5-5
J: TRBJ1-1
size: -
CDR3: CASSFNRVPSTEAFF
DNA: TGTGCCAGCAGCTTTAACAGGGTTCCCTCCACTGAAGCTTTCTTT

D: -
V: TRBV5-4
J: TRBJ1-2
size: few
CDR3: CASSLAFGLYGYTF
DNA: TGTGCCAGCAGCTTGGCATTTGGCCTCTATGGCTACACCTTC

D: TRBD2
V: TRBV7-9
J: TRBJ2-3
size: -
CDR3: CASSSNLAGGPRDTQYF
DNA: TGTGCCAGCAGCTCCAATCTAGCGGGAGGGCCGCGGGATACGCAGTATTTT

D: -
V: TRBV11-2
J: TRBJ1-1
size: -
CDR3: CASSFQAGMNTEAFF
DNA: TGTGCCAGCAGCTTTCAGGCGGGGATGAACACTGAAGCTTTCTTT

D: TRBD1
V: TRBV6-1
J: TRBJ2-3
size: -
CDR3: CASSEGTGGADTQYF
DNA: TGTGCCAGCAGTGAAGGGACAGGGGGCGCAGATACGCAGTATTTT

D: -
V: TRBV28
J: TRBJ1-1
size: -
CDR3: CASSLRGNLNTEAFF
DNA: TGTGCCAGCAGTTTACGAGGTAATTTGAACACTGAAGCTTTCTTT

D: TRBD2
V: TRBV2
J: TRBJ2-7
size: -
CDR3: CASRKLAGASYEQYF
DNA: TGTGCCAGCAGGAAGCTAGCGGGGGCCTCCTACGAGCAGTACTTC

D: TRBD2
V: TRBV7-6
J: TRBJ2-2
size: once
CDR3: CASSRTGLAEGDTGELFF
DNA: TGTGCCAGCAGCCGCACGGGGCTAGCGGAGGGCGACACCGGGGAGCTGTTTTTT

D: TRBD2
V: TRBV11-1
J: TRBJ2-3
size: -
CDR3: CASSFMSSGGTDTQYF
DNA: TGTGCCAGCAGCTTTATGTCTAGCGGAGGCACAGATACGCAGTATTTT

D: -
V: TRBV7-3
J: TRBJ1-1
size: -
CDR3: CASSWMYGTEAFF
DNA: TGTGCCAGCAGCTGGATGTACGGAACTGAAGCTTTCTTT

D: TRBD2
V: TRBV4-2
J: TRBJ2-3
size: once
CDR3: CASSQGRAGGRTDTQYF
DNA: TGTGCCAGCAGCCAAGGAAGAGCGGGAGGACGCACAGATACGCAGTATTTT

D: TRBD1
V: TRBV7-8
J: TRBJ2-7
size: -
CDR3: CASTRQGAGEQYF
DNA: TGTGCCAGCACCCGACAGGGGGCGGGCGAGCAGTACTTC

D: -
V: TRBV6-5
J: TRBJ2-7
size: once
CDR3: CASAESYEQYF
DNA: TGTGCCAGCGCAGAGTCCTACGAGCAGTACTTC

D: TRBD1
V: TRBV4-2
J: TRBJ2-7
size: -
CDR3: CASSRGQVKSEQYF
DNA: TGTGCCAGCAGCAGAGGACAGGTCAAGTCCGAGCAGTACTTC

D: -
V: TRBV11-3
J: TRBJ2-2
size: -
CDR3: CASSISRGPPGELFF
DNA: TGTGCCAGCAGCATTTCCAGGGGTCCTCCCGGGGAGCTGTTTTTT

D: -
V: TRBV11-2
J: TRBJ1-4
size: -
CDR3: CASSPRNANEKLFF
DNA: TGTGCCAGCAGCCCCCGTAACGCTAATGAAAAACTGTTTTTT

D: -
V: TRBV6-6
J: TRBJ2-3
size: -
CDR3: CASSYWPENTDTQYF
DNA: TGTGCCAGCAGTTACTGGCCAGAAAACACAGATACGCAGTATTTT

D: -
V: TRBV14
J: TRBJ1-1
size: -
CDR3: CASSQGLYPTRTEAFF
DNA: TGTGCCAGCAGCCAAGGATTATACCCCACGCGGACTGAAGCTTTCTTT

D: -
V: TRBV27
J: TRBJ2-1
size: -
CDR3: CASSSTWDEQFF
DNA: TGTGCCAGCAGTTCGACTTGGGATGAGCAGTTCTTC

D: TRBD1
V: TRBV10-3
J: TRBJ2-7
size: -
CDR3: CAISEPGTGAGEQYF
DNA: TGTGCCATCAGTGAACCCGGGACAGGGGCGGGCGAGCAGTACTTC

D: -
V: TRBV28
J: TRBJ1-6
size: -
CDR3: CASSLFRVDGNSPLHF
DNA: TGTGCCAGCAGTTTATTCAGGGTGGACGGGAATTCACCCCTCCACTTT

D: -
V: TRBV4-3
J: TRBJ2-7
size: -
CDR3: CASSQAASAYEQYF
DNA: TGCGCCAGCAGCCAAGCGGCTAGCGCTTACGAGCAGTACTTC

D: -
V: TRBV18
J: TRBJ2-5
size: -
CDR3: CASSPPLAGKQETQYF
DNA: TGTGCCAGCTCACCGCCCCTGGCAGGGAAACAAGAGACCCAGTACTTC

D: -
V: TRBV9
J: TRBJ2-7
size: -
CDR3: CASSGQESYEQYF
DNA: TGTGCCAGCAGCGGACAGGAGTCCTACGAGCAGTACTTC

D: -
V: TRBV7-6
J: TRBJ1-1
size: -
CDR3: CASSLGTGSGLVNTEAFF
DNA: TGTGCCAGCAGCTTAGGAACAGGGTCGGGTCTTGTGAACACTGAAGCTTTCTTT

D: TRBD2
V: TRBV4-1
J: TRBJ2-1
size: -
CDR3: CASSQDRSLAGGPLLAYNEQFF
DNA: TGCGCCAGCAGCCAAGATCGTAGTCTAGCGGGAGGGCCGCTGCTTGCCTACAATGAGCAGTTCTTC

D: TRBD1
V: TRBV2
J: TRBJ1-4
size: -
CDR3: CASRATGGGEKLFF
DNA: TGTGCCAGCAGAGCGACAGGGGGCGGCGAAAAACTGTTTTTT